Below are 13 T cell receptor beta chains sequenced from a single sample in a study of PD-1 blockade in classical Hodgkin lymphoma. Each patient's relapse followed autologous stem cell transplantation, and brentuximab vedotin exposure varied. Libraries were prepared by immunoSEQ multiplex PCR; TCRdb keeps only in-frame clonotypes and omits some of them. The data show 22,000 or so clones, roughly 77% seen once. Source: peripheral blood mononuclear cells (PBMCs), taken before the second cycle of nivolumab. The receptor set was obtained from a human donor with classical Hodgkin lymphoma.

The genes are TRBV2 and TRBJ1-1; 11 bases align to TRBD1. CDR1 and CDR2 (germline): SNHLY, FYNNEI. The CDR3 runs 16 residues. Trimming at V came to 6 bases and at J to 2 bases, leaving 8 bases not matched to a gene. The CDR3 DNA follows: TGTGCCAGCAGCCCCGGGACAGGGGGGTTAAACACTGAAGCTTTCTTT. It yields the protein CASSPGTGGLNTEAFF.

The chain combines TRBV10-2 with TRBJ2-7; 9 bases are a match to TRBD1. In germline, CDR1 is WSHSY, CDR2 SAAADI. The CDR3 covers 14 residues. Trimming cost V 8 bases and J 4 bases; bases outside gene matches: 9. The CDR3 DNA reads TGCGCCAGCGGGATGGGGACAGGGTTTTACGAGCAGTACTTC. Protein sequence: CASGMGTGFYEQYF.

This chain connects TRBV7-2 to TRBJ1-6, with D perhaps matching TRBD1 (6 bases). CDR1 is SGHTA, CDR2 FQGNSA, per germline. V was shortened by 1 base and J by 9 bases, with 13 bases between the two germline ends. The CDR3 has 15 amino acids. The CDR3 DNA is TGTGCCAGCAGCTTAGTTCTGGGGGCAGCTTCACCCCTCCACTTT. Translated: CASSLVLGAASPLHF.

The chain employs TRBV5-1 and TRBJ2-2; D ambiguous. There are 16 residues in the CDR3. Germline assignment: CDR1 SGHRS and CDR2 YFSETQ. Trimming shortened V by 4 bases and J by 4 bases, and 17 bases separated the two germline ends. The DNA of the CDR3 is TGCGCCAGCAGCCAGTTATCAGGCAAGAGCACCGGGGAGCTGTTTTTT. Translated, it gives CASSQLSGKSTGELFF. The full variable domain, rest sourced from reference TRBV5-1 and TRBJ2-2, is KAGVTQTPRYLIKTRGQQVTLSCSPISGHRSVSWYQQTPGQGLQFLFEYFSETQRNKGNFPGRFSGRQFSNSRSEMNVSTLELGDSALYLCASSQLSGKSTGELFFGEGSRLTVL.

This sequence joins TRBV5-1 and TRBJ2-7, with 9 nucleotides matching TRBD2. The CDR3 loop spans 15 amino acids. Trimming cost V 0 bases and J 6 bases; bases outside gene matches: 7. Germline loops: CDR1 SGHRS, CDR2 YFSETQ. The CDR3 DNA is TGCGCCAGCAGCTTGGGGGGACTAGCTCTGGCCGAGCAGTACTTC. Translated, it gives CASSLGGLALAEQYF.

Only one count was recorded for this clone. The chain uses TRBV19 and TRBJ1-5; D is perhaps TRBD1 (5 bases). CDR1 is LNHDA and CDR2 is SQIVND in the germline V gene (reference sequence). The CDR3 covers 15 residues. V gave up 5 bases and J gave up 7 bases, with 18 bases separating them. CDR3 amino acids: CASSQSGREGQPQHF. The CDR3, as DNA: TGTGCCAGTAGTCAGTCGGGCAGGGAGGGACAGCCCCAGCATTTT.

The V and J genes are TRBV30 and TRBJ2-1; D is uncertain. Looked up from germline, CDR1 is GTSNPN and CDR2 is SVGIG (reference sequence). V was clipped by 0 bases and J by 7 bases, with 7 bases between them. The length of the CDR3 is 12 residues. The CDR3: CAWSVSQNEQFF. The CDR3 DNA is TGTGCCTGGAGTGTATCCCAAAATGAGCAGTTCTTC.

The chain couples TRBV5-6 to TRBJ1-5, with TRBD1 matching 8 bases. The germline CDR1 and CDR2 sequences are SGHDT and YYEEEE. After removal of 2 bases from V and 7 bases from J, the junction contained 2 bases not matched to a gene. The CDR3 contains 13 residues. DNA of the CDR3: TGTGCCAGCAGCTTACAGGGGGTCCAGCCCCAGCATTTT. This encodes CASSLQGVQPQHF.

The J gene is TRBJ2-3, the V gene TRBV7-2; 7 bases are a match to TRBD2. V lost 4 bases and J lost 2; bases outside the gene matches: 18. CDR3 length: 19 residues. CDR1 SGHTA and CDR2 FQGNSA come from the germline V gene. The DNA of the CDR3 is TGTGCCAGCAGCTCCCCTTTTTCCGGGGGGACCCCTATCACAGATACGCAGTATTTT. The encoded protein is CASSSPFSGGTPITDTQYF.

The chain recombines TRBV11-2 with TRBJ2-3, with D possibly matching TRBD2 (5 bases). The CDR3 contains 14 residues. Looked up from germline, CDR1 is SGHAT and CDR2 is FQNNGV. V was shortened by 0 bases and J by 5 bases, with 9 bases between the two germline ends. The CDR3 loop reads CASSLDPGRDTQYF. In DNA form, the CDR3 reads TGTGCCAGCAGCTTAGACCCGGGGAGAGATACGCAGTATTTT.

This clone was found a few times. The CDR3 sequence: CASSQPGGSTDTQYF. CDR3 sequence (DNA): TGTGCCAGCAGCCAACCAGGAGGAAGCACAGATACGCAGTATTTT. The J gene is TRBJ2-3, the V gene TRBV7-2, with a weak D call TRBD2 (5 bases). The CDR3 is 15 residues long. Per the germline V gene, CDR1 is SGHTA and CDR2 is FQGNSA. V dropped 5 bases and J dropped 0 bases, with 12 bases sitting between them. Drawing the rest from reference TRBV7-2 and TRBJ2-3, the complete variable domain is GAGVSQSPSNKVTEKGKDVELRCDPISGHTALYWYRQSLGQGLEFLIYFQGNSAPDKSGLPSDRFSAERTGGSVSTLTIQRTQQEDSAVYLCASSQPGGSTDTQYFGPGTRLTVL.

The gene calls are TRBV30 and TRBJ1-5; tentatively, D is TRBD1 (5 bases). Germline V gene data show CDR1 as GTSNPN and CDR2 as SVGIG (reference sequence). Trimming cost V 1 base and J 2 bases, with 12 bases left between them. The CDR3 spans 15 residues. This CDR3 reads CAWSGGGDGNQPQHF. The CDR3 coding sequence is TGTGCCTGGAGTGGGGGGGGAGATGGCAATCAGCCCCAGCATTTT.

The V gene is TRBV11-2, the J gene TRBJ1-6; the D is unclear. The CDR3 covers 14 residues. The V end lost 1 base, the J end lost 7 bases, and 8 bases lay between the germline ends. CDR1 is SGHAT and CDR2 is FQNNGV in the germline V gene. The CDR3 here is CASSLVSVNSPLHF. CDR3 coding DNA: TGTGCCAGCAGCTTAGTATCTGTGAATTCACCCCTCCACTTT.